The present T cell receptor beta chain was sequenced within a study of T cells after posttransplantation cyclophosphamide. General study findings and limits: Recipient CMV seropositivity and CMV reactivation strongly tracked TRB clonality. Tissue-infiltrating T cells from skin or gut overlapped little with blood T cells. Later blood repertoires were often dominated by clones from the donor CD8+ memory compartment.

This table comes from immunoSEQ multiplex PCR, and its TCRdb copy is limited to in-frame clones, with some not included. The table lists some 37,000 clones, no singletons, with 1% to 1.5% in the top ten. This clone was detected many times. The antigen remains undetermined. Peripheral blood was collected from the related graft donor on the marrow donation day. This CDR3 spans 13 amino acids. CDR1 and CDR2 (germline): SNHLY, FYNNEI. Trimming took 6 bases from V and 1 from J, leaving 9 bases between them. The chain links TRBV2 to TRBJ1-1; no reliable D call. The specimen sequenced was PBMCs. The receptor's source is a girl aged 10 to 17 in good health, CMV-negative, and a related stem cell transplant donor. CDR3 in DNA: TGTGCCAGCAGAGGAGATTCGAACACTGAAGCTTTCTTT. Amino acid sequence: CASRGDSNTEAFF.